This TCR beta chain was recovered during a study (dated by TCRdb to the early 2010s). Ten or more counts support this clonotype. The target of this receptor is not known. No base quality values were provided; no much bigger clone lies one nucleotide off. Sequencing was carried out with an Illumina Genome Analyzer IIx. The public reads were reanalyzed by TCRdb: fastp trimming at Q25, MiXCR alignment, in-frame beta chains only. Rows with one shared CDR3 protein collapse into an entry with the most common genes and DNA. Counted in this sample were 6,500 to 7,500 distinct CDR3 sequences; 32% of them appeared once. The ten biggest clones cover roughly 20% of the sample. CDR1 LGHNA and CDR2 YNFKEQ are derived from the germline V gene. At the junction V is shortened by 1 base and J by 9 bases; bases outside the gene matches: 10. From the cysteine up to the phenylalanine, the CDR3 has a length of 16 residues. The read is trimmed to its CDR3 DNA, 48 bases read in frame from base 1.

The sequenced sample consisted of blood. The sequence was collected from a human donor. The sequence joins TRBV4-2 to TRBJ2-1, with 9 junctional bases fitting TRBD2. The DNA is TGTGCCAGCAGCCAAGGATCTAGCGGGAAAAGCAGTGAGCAGTTCTTC. This gives the protein CASSQGSSGKSSEQFF.